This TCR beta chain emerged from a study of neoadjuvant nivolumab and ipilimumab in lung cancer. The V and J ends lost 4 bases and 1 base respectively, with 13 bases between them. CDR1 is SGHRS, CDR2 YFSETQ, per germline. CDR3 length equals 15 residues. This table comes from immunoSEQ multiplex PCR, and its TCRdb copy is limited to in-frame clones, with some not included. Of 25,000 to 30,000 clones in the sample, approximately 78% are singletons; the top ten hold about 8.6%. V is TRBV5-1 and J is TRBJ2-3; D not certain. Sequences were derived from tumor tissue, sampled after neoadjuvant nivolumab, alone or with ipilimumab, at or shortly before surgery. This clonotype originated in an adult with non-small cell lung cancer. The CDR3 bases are TGCGCCAGCAGCCCGTCTATGAGACGCACAGATACGCAGTATTTT. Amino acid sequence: CASSPSMRRTDTQYF.